This T cell receptor (beta chain) was sequenced in a study of response to subunit inactivated influenza vaccine. Whole-study findings and limits: Authors suggested few new T cells are recruited by each seasonal influenza vaccination.

This clonotype occurred a few times. Its antigen is undetermined. The germline gene is not matched at one end of the junction; a read error may be the cause. In germline, CDR1 is MNHEY, CDR2 SMNVEV (reference sequence). CDR3 size: 15 residues. TCRdb re-called the RT-PCR reads through MiXCR, storing one row per CDR3 protein. The table lists 500,000 to 650,000 distinct CDR3 sequences, 7.6% of them singletons, with 10% to 15% in the top ten. The clonotype comes from a man aged 50-75 years who received an inactivated influenza vaccine. Sequencing used PBMCs from blood, obtained about 24 months after vaccination. The chain links TRBV27 to TRBJ2-1; a weak D match, TRBD2 (6 bases). This chain's CDR3 is CASSLSSVQTHEQFF. CDR3 in DNA: TGTGCCAGCAGTCTATCTAGCGTCCAAACACATGAGCAGTTCTTC.